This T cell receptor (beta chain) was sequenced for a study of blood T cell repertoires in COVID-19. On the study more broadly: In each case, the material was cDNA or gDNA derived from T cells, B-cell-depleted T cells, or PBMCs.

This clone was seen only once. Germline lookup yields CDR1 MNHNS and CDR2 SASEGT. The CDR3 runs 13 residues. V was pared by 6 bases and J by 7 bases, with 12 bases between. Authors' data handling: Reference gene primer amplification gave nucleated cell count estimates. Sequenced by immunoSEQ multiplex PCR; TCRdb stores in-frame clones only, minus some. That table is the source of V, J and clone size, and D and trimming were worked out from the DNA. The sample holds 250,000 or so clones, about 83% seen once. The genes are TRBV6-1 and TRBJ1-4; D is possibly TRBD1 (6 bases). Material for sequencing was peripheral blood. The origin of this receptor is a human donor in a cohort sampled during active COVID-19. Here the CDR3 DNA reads TGTGCCAGCAGATCACCCAGGGGTGAAAAACTGTTTTTT. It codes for CASRSPRGEKLFF.